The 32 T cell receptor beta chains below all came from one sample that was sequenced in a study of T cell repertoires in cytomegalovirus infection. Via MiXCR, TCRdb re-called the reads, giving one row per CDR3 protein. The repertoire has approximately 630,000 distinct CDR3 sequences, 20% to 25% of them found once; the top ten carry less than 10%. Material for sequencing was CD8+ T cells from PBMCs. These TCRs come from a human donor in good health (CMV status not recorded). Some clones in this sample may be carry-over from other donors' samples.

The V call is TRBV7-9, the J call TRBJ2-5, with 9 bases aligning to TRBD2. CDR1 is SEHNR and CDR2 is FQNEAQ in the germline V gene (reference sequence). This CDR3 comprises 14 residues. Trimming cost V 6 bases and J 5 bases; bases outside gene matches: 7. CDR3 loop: CASRSGGPSETQYF. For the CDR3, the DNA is TGTGCCAGCAGGAGCGGGGGGCCCTCTGAGACCCAGTACTTC.

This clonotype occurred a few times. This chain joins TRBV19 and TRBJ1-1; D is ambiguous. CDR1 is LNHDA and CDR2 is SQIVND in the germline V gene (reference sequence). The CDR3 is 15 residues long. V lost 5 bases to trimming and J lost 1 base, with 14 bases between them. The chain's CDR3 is CASSPLTDKNTEAFF. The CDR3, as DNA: TGTGCCAGTAGTCCCCTCACTGACAAGAACACTGAAGCTTTCTTT.

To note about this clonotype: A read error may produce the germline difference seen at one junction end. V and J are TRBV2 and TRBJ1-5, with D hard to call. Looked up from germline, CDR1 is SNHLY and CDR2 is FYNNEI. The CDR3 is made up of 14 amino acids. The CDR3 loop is CACSEAPTTQPQHF. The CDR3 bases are TGTGCCTGCAGTGAAGCTCCTACTACTCAGCCCCAGCATTTT.

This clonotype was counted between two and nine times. CDR3 coding DNA: TGTGCCAGCAGTTACCCGACTAGCGGGGGATCGAACACCGGGGAGCTGTTTTTT. This gives the protein CASSYPTSGGSNTGELFF. The gene calls are TRBV6-2 or TRBV6-3 and TRBJ2-2, with 12 positions matching TRBD2. With 2 bases clipped from V and 0 bases from J, the junction kept 4 bases outside the gene matches. Germline CDR1 is MNHEY and CDR2 is SVGEGT. The CDR3 is made up of 18 amino acids.

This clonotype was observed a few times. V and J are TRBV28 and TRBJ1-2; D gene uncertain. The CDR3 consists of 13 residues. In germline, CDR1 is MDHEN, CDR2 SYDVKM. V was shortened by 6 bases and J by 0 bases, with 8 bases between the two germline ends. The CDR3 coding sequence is TGTGCCAGCAGCACAAGGACTAACTATGGCTACACCTTC. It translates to CASSTRTNYGYTF.

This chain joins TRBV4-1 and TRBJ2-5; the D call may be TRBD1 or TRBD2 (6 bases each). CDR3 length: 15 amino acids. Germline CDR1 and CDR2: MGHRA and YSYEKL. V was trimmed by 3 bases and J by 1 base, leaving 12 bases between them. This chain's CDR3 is CASSHIQGLQETQYF. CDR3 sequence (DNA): TGCGCCAGCAGCCACATACAGGGACTCCAAGAGACCCAGTACTTC.

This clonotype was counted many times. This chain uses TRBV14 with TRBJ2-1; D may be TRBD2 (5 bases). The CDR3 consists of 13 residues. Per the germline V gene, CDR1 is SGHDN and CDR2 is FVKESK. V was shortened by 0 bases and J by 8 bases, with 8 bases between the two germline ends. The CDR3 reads CASSQDRGYEQFF. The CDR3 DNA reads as TGTGCCAGCAGCCAAGATCGAGGGTATGAGCAGTTCTTC.

In DNA form, the CDR3 reads TGTGCCAGCAGTATCCCTAGCGGGGGCCTCACAGATACGCAGTATTTT. Protein sequence: CASSIPSGGLTDTQYF. This chain uses TRBV28 with TRBJ2-3, with 10 bases matching TRBD2. The germline V gene encodes CDR1 MDHEN and CDR2 SYDVKM. The CDR3 has 16 amino acids. Trimming took 5 bases from V and 2 from J; bases not matched to a gene: 7.

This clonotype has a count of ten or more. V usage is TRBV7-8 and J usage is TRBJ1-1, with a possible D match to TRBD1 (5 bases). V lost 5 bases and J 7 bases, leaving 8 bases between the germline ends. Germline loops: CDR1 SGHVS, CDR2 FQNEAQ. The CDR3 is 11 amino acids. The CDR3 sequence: CASSSTGEAFF. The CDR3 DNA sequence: TGTGCCAGCAGCAGCACAGGTGAAGCTTTCTTT.

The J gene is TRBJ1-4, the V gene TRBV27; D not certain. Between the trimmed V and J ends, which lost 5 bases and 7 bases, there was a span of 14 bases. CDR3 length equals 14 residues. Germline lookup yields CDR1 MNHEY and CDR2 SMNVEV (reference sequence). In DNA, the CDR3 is TGTGCCAGCAGTACCAACGATCCGGGTGAAAAACTGTTTTTT. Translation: CASSTNDPGEKLFF.

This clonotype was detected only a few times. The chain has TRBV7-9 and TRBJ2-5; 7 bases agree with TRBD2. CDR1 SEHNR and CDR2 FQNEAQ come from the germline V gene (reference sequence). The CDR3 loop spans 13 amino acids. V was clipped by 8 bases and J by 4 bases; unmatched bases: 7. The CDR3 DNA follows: TGTGCCAGCCGAAGACTAGCAACAGAGACCCAGTACTTC. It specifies CASRRLATETQYF.

CDR3 sequence reads: CASSQGGNNQPQHF. The CDR3 DNA follows: TGTGCCAGCAGCCAGGGGGGGAACAATCAGCCCCAGCATTTT. The chain couples TRBV7-9 to TRBJ1-5; 7 bases are a match to TRBD1. Looked up from germline, CDR1 is SEHNR and CDR2 is FQNEAQ (reference sequence). The V segment lost 5 bases and the J segment 3 bases; nucleotides outside the gene matches: 4. The CDR3 has 14 amino acids.

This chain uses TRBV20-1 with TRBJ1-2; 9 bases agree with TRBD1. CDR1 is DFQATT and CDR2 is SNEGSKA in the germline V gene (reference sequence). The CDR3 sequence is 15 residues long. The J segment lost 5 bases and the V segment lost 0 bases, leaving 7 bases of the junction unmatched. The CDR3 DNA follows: TGCAGTGCTAGAGATTCGGGACAGGGAGGGTATGGCTACACCTTC. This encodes CSARDSGQGGYGYTF.

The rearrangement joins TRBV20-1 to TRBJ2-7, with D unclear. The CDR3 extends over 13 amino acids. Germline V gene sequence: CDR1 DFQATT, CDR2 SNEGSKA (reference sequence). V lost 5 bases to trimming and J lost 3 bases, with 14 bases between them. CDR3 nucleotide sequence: TGCAGTGCTCGAACGGTGGCCAGCTACGAGCAGTACGTC. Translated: CSARTVASYEQYV.

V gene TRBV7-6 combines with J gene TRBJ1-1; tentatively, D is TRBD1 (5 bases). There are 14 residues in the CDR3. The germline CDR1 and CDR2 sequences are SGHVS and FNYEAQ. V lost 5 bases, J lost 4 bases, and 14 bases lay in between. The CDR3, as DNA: TGTGCCAGCAGCGAAGGGAGGGGAGGCACTGAAGCTTTCTTT. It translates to CASSEGRGGTEAFF. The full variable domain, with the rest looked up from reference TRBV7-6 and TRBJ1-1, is GAGVSQSPRYKVTKRGQDVALRCDPISGHVSLYWYRQALGQGPEFLTYFNYEAQQDKSGLPNDRFSAERPEGSISTLTIQRTEQRDSAMYRCASSEGRGGTEAFFGQGTRLTVV.

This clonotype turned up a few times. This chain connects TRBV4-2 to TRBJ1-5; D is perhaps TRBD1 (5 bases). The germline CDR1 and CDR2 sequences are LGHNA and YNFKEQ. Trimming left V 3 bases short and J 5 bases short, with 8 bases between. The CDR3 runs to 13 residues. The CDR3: CASSQEGDQPQHF. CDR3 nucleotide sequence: TGTGCCAGCAGCCAGGAAGGGGATCAGCCCCAGCATTTT.

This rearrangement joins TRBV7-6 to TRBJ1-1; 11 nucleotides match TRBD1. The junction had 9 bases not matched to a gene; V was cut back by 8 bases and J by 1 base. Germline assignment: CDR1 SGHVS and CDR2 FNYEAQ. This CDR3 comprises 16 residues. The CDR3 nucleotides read TGTGCCAGCGGCTCAGGACAGGGGGCCGGGAACACTGAAGCTTTCTTT. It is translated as CASGSGQGAGNTEAFF.

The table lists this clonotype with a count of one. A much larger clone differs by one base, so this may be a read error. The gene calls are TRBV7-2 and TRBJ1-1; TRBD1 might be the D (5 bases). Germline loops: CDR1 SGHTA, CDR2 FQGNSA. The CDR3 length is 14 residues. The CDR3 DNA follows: TGTGTCAGCGCTTGGGGGGAGAGTGACACTGAAGCTTTCTTT. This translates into CVSAWGESDTEAFF.

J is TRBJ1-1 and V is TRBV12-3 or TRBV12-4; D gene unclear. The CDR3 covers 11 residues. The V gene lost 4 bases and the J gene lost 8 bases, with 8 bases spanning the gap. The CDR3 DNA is TGTGCCAGCAGTTACGGACTCGAAGCTTTCTTT. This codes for CASSYGLEAFF.

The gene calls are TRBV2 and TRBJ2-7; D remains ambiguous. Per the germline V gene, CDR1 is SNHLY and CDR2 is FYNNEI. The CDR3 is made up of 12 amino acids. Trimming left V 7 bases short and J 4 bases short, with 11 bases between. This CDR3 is CASKGKVYEQYV. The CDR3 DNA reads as TGTGCCAGCAAAGGGAAAGTGTACGAGCAGTACGTC.

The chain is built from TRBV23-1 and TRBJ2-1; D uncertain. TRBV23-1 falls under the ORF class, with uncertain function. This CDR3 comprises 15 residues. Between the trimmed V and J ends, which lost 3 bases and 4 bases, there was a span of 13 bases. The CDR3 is CASSQGIHGYNEQFF. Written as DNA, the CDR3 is TGCGCCAGCAGTCAGGGGATTCATGGGTACAATGAGCAGTTCTTC.

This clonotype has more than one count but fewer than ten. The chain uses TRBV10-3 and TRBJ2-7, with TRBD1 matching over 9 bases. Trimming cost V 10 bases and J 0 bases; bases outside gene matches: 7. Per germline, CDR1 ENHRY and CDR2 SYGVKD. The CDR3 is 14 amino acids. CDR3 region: CATTGGSSSYEQYV. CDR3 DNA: TGTGCCACCACAGGGGGCTCCAGCTCCTACGAGCAGTACGTC.

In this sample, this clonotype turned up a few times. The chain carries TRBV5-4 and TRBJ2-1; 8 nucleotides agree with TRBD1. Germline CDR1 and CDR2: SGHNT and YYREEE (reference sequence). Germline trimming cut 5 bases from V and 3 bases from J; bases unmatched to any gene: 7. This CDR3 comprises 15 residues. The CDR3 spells CASSDDRGVYNEQFF. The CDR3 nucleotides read TGTGCCAGCAGTGACGACAGGGGAGTCTACAATGAGCAGTTCTTC.

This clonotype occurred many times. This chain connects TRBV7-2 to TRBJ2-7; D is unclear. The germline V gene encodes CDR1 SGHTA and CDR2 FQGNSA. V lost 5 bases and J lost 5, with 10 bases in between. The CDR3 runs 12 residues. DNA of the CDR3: TGTGCCAGCAGCCCTGGACCCCACGAGCAGTACGTC. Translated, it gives CASSPGPHEQYV.

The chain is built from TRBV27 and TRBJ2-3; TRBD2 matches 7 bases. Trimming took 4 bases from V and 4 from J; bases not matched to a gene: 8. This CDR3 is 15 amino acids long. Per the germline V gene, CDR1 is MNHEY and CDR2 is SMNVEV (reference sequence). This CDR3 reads CASSYRAGRSDTQYF. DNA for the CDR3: TGTGCCAGCAGTTATAGAGCGGGGAGGTCAGATACGCAGTATTTT.

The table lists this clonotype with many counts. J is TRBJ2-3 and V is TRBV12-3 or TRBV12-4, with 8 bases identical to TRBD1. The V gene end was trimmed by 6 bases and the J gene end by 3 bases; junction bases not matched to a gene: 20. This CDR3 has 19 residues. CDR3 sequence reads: CASRGQGQYPRQWTDTQYF. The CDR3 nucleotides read TGTGCCAGCAGAGGACAGGGCCAGTACCCTCGTCAATGGACAGATACGCAGTATTTT.

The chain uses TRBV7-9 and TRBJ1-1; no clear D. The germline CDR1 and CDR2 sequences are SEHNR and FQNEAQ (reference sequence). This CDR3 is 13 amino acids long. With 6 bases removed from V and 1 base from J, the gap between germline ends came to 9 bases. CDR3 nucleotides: TGTGCCAGCAGTCCCGCGTCGAACACTGAAGCTTTCTTT. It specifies CASSPASNTEAFF.

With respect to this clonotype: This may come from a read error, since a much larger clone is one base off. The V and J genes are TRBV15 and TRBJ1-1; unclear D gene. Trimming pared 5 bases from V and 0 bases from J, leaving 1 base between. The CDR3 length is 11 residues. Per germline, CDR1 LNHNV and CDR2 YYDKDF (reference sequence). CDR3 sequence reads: CATSVNTEAFF. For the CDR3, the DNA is TGTGCCACCAGCGTGAACACTGAAGCTTTCTTT.

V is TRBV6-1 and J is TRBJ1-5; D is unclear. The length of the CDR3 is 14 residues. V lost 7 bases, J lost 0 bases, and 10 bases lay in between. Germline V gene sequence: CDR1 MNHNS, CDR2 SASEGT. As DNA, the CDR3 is TGTGCCAGCAACACTGGAAATAGCAATCAGCCCCAGCATTTT. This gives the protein CASNTGNSNQPQHF.

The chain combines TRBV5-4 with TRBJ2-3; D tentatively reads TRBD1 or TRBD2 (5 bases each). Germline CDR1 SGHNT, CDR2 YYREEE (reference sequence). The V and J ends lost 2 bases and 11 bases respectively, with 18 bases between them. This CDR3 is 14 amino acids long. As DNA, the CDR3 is TGTGCCAGCAGCTTTGATGGCCGCGAGGGGTGGCAGTATTTT. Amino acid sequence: CASSFDGREGWQYF.

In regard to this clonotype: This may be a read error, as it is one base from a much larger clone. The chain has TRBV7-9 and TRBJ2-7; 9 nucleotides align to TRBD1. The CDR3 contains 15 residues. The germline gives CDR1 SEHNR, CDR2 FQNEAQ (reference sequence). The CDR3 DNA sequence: TGTGCCGGCAGCTCGCTACAGGGGGCTGGGAACGAGCAGTACTTC. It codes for CAGSSLQGAGNEQYF.

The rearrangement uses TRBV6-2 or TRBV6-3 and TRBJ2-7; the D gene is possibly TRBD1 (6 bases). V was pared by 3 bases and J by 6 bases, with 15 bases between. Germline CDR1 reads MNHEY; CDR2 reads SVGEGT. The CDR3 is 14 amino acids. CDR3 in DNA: TGTGCCAGCAGTTATACCTCACAGGGTCGCGAGCAGTACGTC. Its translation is CASSYTSQGREQYV.